This TCR beta chain was sequenced for a study of T-cell reconstitution after alpha-beta-depleted transplantation in children. Preparation of the TCRbeta library used unique molecular identifiers. One entry per CDR3 protein results from TCRdb running MiXCR on the PCR reads. The table records 200,000 to 250,000 distinct CDR3 sequences, 24% of them present only once. For this clonotype: Its antigen remains unknown.

CDR3 length equals 11 residues. Trimming removed 4 bases from V and 6 bases from J, with 3 bases in between. Study-wide results and limits: By one year post-transplant, T-cell counts and diversity largely arose from T cells that were newly produced. Some patients' high day-60 TCRbeta diversity was attributed to recipient cells surviving conditioning. The study reportedly traced alpha-beta T cells about two months after transplant to several hundred expanded graft clones.

The source was PBMCs, mostly from graft donor cells, collected 360 days after TCRalphabeta/CD19-depleted stem cell transplant. J is TRBJ2-2 and V is TRBV12-3 or TRBV12-4; D remains unclear. This sequence originates from a female patient under 10 years old who had a stem cell transplant for congenital amegakaryocytic thrombocytopenia, so the T cells may come from the graft donor. The CDR3 coding sequence is TGTGCCAGCAGTTGGGCCGGGGAGCTGTTTTTT. Its protein is CASSWAGELFF.